The TCR beta chain described here comes from a study of T-cell reconstitution after alpha-beta-depleted transplantation in children. This clonotype has only a few counts. Its antigen is unknown. Preparation of the TCRbeta library was carried out with unique molecular identifiers. TCRdb reanalysed the PCR reads using MiXCR and keeps one entry per CDR3 protein. This sample carries hundreds of thousands of distinct CDR3 sequences, over 20% of them seen once, and the ten largest clones take 2% to 3%. Notes on the study in general: Expanded graft clones numbering several hundred reportedly gave rise to alpha-beta T cells about two months after transplant. There were some patients whose high TCRbeta diversity at day 60 came from surviving recipient T cells and thymic progenitors.

Trimming pared 1 base from V and 0 bases from J, leaving 12 bases between. The CDR3 covers 15 residues. Germline CDR1 reads DFQATT; CDR2 reads SNEGSKA (reference sequence). The sample was PBMCs, taken before TCRalphabeta/CD19-depleted stem cell transplant. This chain uses TRBV20-1 with TRBJ2-5; a weak D match, TRBD2 (6 bases). The TCR sequence derives from a girl aged 2-15 years with Fanconi anemia, due to receive a stem cell transplant. The CDR3 DNA sequence: TGCAGTGCTAGAGTGGGTTCGGGGGACCAAGAGACCCAGTACTTC. Translated: CSARVGSGDQETQYF.